Below, 16 T cell receptor beta chains from the same sample are listed, as sequenced in a study of cytomegalovirus exposure and HLA in healthy donors. The PCR made use of 60 Vbeta and 13 Jbeta primers. Sequenced by immunoSEQ multiplex PCR; TCRdb stores in-frame clones only, minus some. Of roughly 73,000 clones in the sample, around 78% are singletons; the top ten hold 3.4%. Sequences were obtained from PBMCs. All receptors come from a man aged 40-50 years in good health and CMV-seronegative.

The genes are TRBV19 and TRBJ2-3; 9 bases fit TRBD2. V was pared by 3 bases and J by 0 bases, with 4 bases of the junction left unmatched. The CDR3 is made up of 16 amino acids. The germline gives CDR1 LNHDA, CDR2 SQIVND (reference sequence). The CDR3 is CASSIRRGGSTDTQYF. The CDR3 coding sequence is TGTGCCAGTAGTATTCGGCGGGGGGGCAGCACAGATACGCAGTATTTT.

This clone was seen a handful of times. The chain joins TRBV4-1 to TRBJ1-4; the D gene is possibly TRBD1 (5 bases). The CDR3 loop spans 15 amino acids. In germline, CDR1 is MGHRA, CDR2 YSYEKL. Deletions cut 1 base from V and 4 bases from J, with 10 bases between. The CDR3 loop is CASSQVDSYNEKLFF. The CDR3 bases are TGCGCCAGCAGCCAAGTAGACAGCTATAATGAAAAACTGTTTTTT.

V and J are TRBV7-3 and TRBJ1-1; TRBD1 agrees at 7 bases. Per germline, CDR1 SGHTA and CDR2 FQGTGA. J gave up 5 bases and V 0 bases, and 6 bases lay outside the gene matches. The CDR3 sequence is 15 residues long. CDR3 bases: TGTGCCAGCAGCTTAACTCGACAGGGCCGAACTGAAGCTTTCTTT. Protein sequence: CASSLTRQGRTEAFF. The full variable domain, completed using reference TRBV7-3 and TRBJ1-1, is GAGVSQTPSNKVTEKGKYVELRCDPISGHTALYWYRQSLGQGPEFLIYFQGTGAADDSGLPNDRFFAVRPEGSVSTLKIQRTERGDSAVYLCASSLTRQGRTEAFFGQGTRLTVV.

The gene calls are TRBV20-1 and TRBJ1-4; unclear D gene. Germline CDR1 reads DFQATT; CDR2 reads SNEGSKA (reference sequence). Trimming took off 4 bases at V and 4 bases at J, with 4 bases between the two ends. This CDR3 comprises 11 residues. The CDR3 DNA reads TGCAGTGCTACCCTTAATGAAAAACTGTTTTTT. Translation gives CSATLNEKLFF.

The chain couples TRBV29-1 to TRBJ2-3; D possibly corresponds to TRBD2 (5 bases). V was shortened by 5 bases and J by 2 bases, with 14 bases between the two germline ends. Germline V gene lookup returns CDR1 SQVTM and CDR2 ANQGSEA. The CDR3 has 14 amino acids. The CDR3 DNA sequence: TGCAGCGTTAGATCAAGCGGATTCACAGATACGCAGTATTTT. Protein product: CSVRSSGFTDTQYF.

The gene calls are TRBV18 and TRBJ1-2; TRBD1 agrees at 7 bases. The CDR3 length is 13 residues. Germline V gives CDR1 KGHSH, CDR2 LQKENI. Unmatched junction bases numbered 4, after V lost 1 base and J lost 8 bases. The CDR3 sequence is CASSPRRGHGYTF. The CDR3 DNA follows: TGTGCCAGCTCACCACGGAGGGGGCACGGCTACACCTTC.

J is TRBJ1-6 and V is TRBV19; 8 bases are a match to TRBD1. CDR3 length: 18 amino acids. V was pared by 7 bases and J by 0 bases, with 11 bases of the junction left unmatched. Germline CDR1 reads LNHDA; CDR2 reads SQIVND (reference sequence). CDR3 bases: TGTGCCAGTACGGACAGGGAATTTGCCGGCTCCTATAATTCACCCCTCCACTTT. This sequence encodes CASTDREFAGSYNSPLHF.

The chain combines TRBV5-4 with TRBJ1-1, with D perhaps matching TRBD1 (5 bases). This CDR3 contains 16 residues. The ends were cut back, 4 bases at V and 5 bases at J, with 21 bases in the middle. In germline, CDR1 is SGHNT, CDR2 YYREEE (reference sequence). The CDR3 region has the DNA TGTGCCAGCAGCCCGGGGACTCTCCTTCTAGGGACTGAAGCTTTCTTT. Residues: CASSPGTLLLGTEAFF.

The rearrangement links TRBV18 to TRBJ2-3, with unresolved D. The CDR3 covers 14 residues. Germline V gives CDR1 KGHSH, CDR2 LQKENI. V gave up 2 bases and J gave up 0 bases, with 6 bases separating them. The CDR3 loop reads CASSPSTSTDTQYF. Written as DNA, the CDR3 is TGTGCCAGCTCACCAAGTACTAGCACAGATACGCAGTATTTT.

The chain is built from TRBV12-5 and TRBJ2-3; D may be TRBD1 (6 bases). The CDR3 has 15 amino acids. The V and J ends lost 5 bases and 0 bases respectively, with 12 bases between them. Germline values: CDR1 LGHNT, CDR2 FRNRAP. DNA of the CDR3: TGTGCTAGTGGTCCTAACAGGGCGAGCACAGATACGCAGTATTTT. As protein: CASGPNRASTDTQYF. Based on the CDR3 plus reference TRBV12-5 and TRBJ2-3, the full variable domain is DARVTQTPRHKVTEMGQEVTMRCQPILGHNTVFWYRQTMMQGLELLAYFRNRAPLDDSGMPKDRFSAEMPDATLATLKIQPSEPRDSAVYFCASGPNRASTDTQYFGPGTRLTVL.

The chain carries TRBV27 and TRBJ2-1; 11 bases agree with TRBD2. Trimming at V came to 5 bases and at J to 3 bases, leaving 9 bases not matched to a gene. The CDR3 spans 17 residues. CDR1 MNHEY and CDR2 SMNVEV come from the germline V gene (reference sequence). This chain's CDR3 is CASSPGTSGTVYNEQFF. CDR3 sequence (DNA): TGTGCCAGCAGTCCCGGGACTAGCGGAACAGTCTACAATGAGCAGTTCTTC.

Worth noting for this clone: One junction end does not reproduce the germline sequence, and a read error may be involved. The J gene is TRBJ2-3, the V gene TRBV6-6, with 9 bases matching TRBD2. The CDR3 loop spans 15 amino acids. Germline CDR1 and CDR2: MNHNY and SVGAGI (reference sequence). CDR3 protein: CASRYSSGEVDTQYF. The CDR3 DNA reads as TGTGCCAGCAGGTACTCTAGCGGGGAGGTAGATACGCAGTATTTT.

The chain combines TRBV11-3 with TRBJ1-1, with 8 bases identical to TRBD1. This CDR3 region has 14 residues. Germline assignment: CDR1 SGHNT and CDR2 YENEEA. Germline trimming cut 2 bases from V and 6 bases from J; bases unmatched to any gene: 5. The DNA for the CDR3 is TGTGCCAGCAGCTTACAGGGGGCTGTGCCTGAAGCTTTCTTT. As protein: CASSLQGAVPEAFF.

The J gene is TRBJ1-3, the V gene TRBV5-4, with 7 nucleotides matching TRBD1. The germline CDR1 and CDR2 sequences are SGHNT and YYREEE (reference sequence). The CDR3 spans 15 residues. The ends lost 4 bases at V and 0 bases at J; junction bases unmatched: 4. CDR3 sequence: CASSLGTASGNTIYF. The CDR3 nucleotides are TGTGCCAGCAGCCTAGGGACAGCCTCTGGAAACACCATATATTTT.

This clone appeared a few times. This chain uses TRBV5-1 with TRBJ1-3; TRBD1 agrees at 11 bases. The germline V gene encodes CDR1 SGHRS and CDR2 YFSETQ. The CDR3 runs 17 residues. The J segment lost 2 bases and the V segment lost 1 base, leaving 5 bases of the junction unmatched. CDR3 nucleotides: TGCGCCAGCAGCTTGCGTGGACAGGGGGCTGCTGGAAACACCATATATTTT. Protein: CASSLRGQGAAGNTIYF. The whole variable domain, filled in from reference TRBV5-1 and TRBJ1-3, reads KAGVTQTPRYLIKTRGQQVTLSCSPISGHRSVSWYQQTPGQGLQFLFEYFSETQRNKGNFPGRFSGRQFSNSRSEMNVSTLELGDSALYLCASSLRGQGAAGNTIYFGEGSWLTVV.

The V and J genes are TRBV18 and TRBJ1-5; D remains ambiguous. The length of the CDR3 is 13 residues. The ends were cut back, 2 bases at V and 5 bases at J, with 7 bases in the middle. In germline, CDR1 is KGHSH, CDR2 LQKENI. CDR3 coding DNA: TGTGCCAGCTCACCAATCCCTGATCAGCCCCAGCATTTT. This translates into CASSPIPDQPQHF. Based on the CDR3 plus reference TRBV18 and TRBJ1-5, the full variable domain is NAGVMQNPRHLVRRRGQEARLRCSPMKGHSHVYWYRQLPEEGLKFMVYLQKENIIDESGMPKERFSAEFPKEGPSILRIQQVVRGDSAAYFCASSPIPDQPQHFGDGTRLSIL.